Presented here are 20 T cell receptor beta chains from one specimen sequenced in a study of blood T cells in healthy people across ages. For the second PCR, which ran for roughly 7 to 11 cycles, a sample-barcoded 5' primer and a J-beta primer mix were used. In TCRdb, the 5' RACE reads were re-called with MiXCR into one record per CDR3 protein. The profile shows about 540,000 distinct CDR3 sequences, approximately 25% of them singletons. The same data also went into a second study, on T cells of mothers and their children.

Sequenced input: blood. These receptors were taken from a boy between 10 and 17 years old in good health.

This clonotype came up many times. This chain uses TRBV27 with TRBJ2-2; D remains ambiguous. The CDR3 loop spans 11 amino acids. Between the trimmed V and J ends, which lost 7 bases and 5 bases, there was a span of 5 bases. Germline CDR1 and CDR2: MNHEY and SMNVEV (reference sequence). CDR3 residues: CASTSTGELFF. The DNA for the CDR3 is TGTGCCAGCACCTCAACCGGGGAGCTGTTTTTT.

A few counts support this clonotype. This chain joins TRBV20-1 and TRBJ1-5; D not resolved. V gave up 2 bases and J gave up 0 bases, with 8 bases separating them. Germline lookup yields CDR1 DFQATT and CDR2 SNEGSKA (reference sequence). There are 14 residues in the CDR3. The CDR3 DNA reads TGCAGTGCTAGATTAGGGAATAGCAATCAGCCCCAGCATTTT. This encodes CSARLGNSNQPQHF.

This clonotype appeared a few times. The chain combines TRBV3-1 with TRBJ2-5; D uncertain. The J call could be wrong; TRBJ2-1 is a better fit for the DNA end. The CDR3 extends over 15 amino acids. Germline V lookup: CDR1 LGHDT, CDR2 YNNKEL (reference sequence). CDR3 loop: CASSHEAPDNNEQFF. The CDR3 coding sequence is TGTGCCAGCAGCCACGAGGCCCCAGACAACAATGAGCAGTTCTTC.

The V gene is TRBV18, the J gene TRBJ2-5; 7 positions match TRBD1. Germline lookup yields CDR1 KGHSH and CDR2 LQKENI. The CDR3 sequence is 14 residues long. J was trimmed by 5 bases and V by 5 bases; bases with no gene match: 8. Here the CDR3 DNA reads TGTGCCAGCTCATCCGGGACAGAAAGGGAGACCCAGTACTTC. It is translated as CASSSGTERETQYF.

This clonotype was picked up a small number of times. The J gene is TRBJ2-7, the V gene TRBV27, with D perhaps TRBD2 (5 bases). Per the germline V gene, CDR1 is MNHEY and CDR2 is SMNVEV (reference sequence). V lost 5 bases to trimming and J lost 3 bases, with 11 bases between them. This CDR3 has 13 residues. The CDR3 DNA reads as TGTGCCAGCAGTATTCGGGCGGGCTACGAGCAGTACTTC. It yields the protein CASSIRAGYEQYF.

The chain combines TRBV4-1 with TRBJ2-5; D possibly uses TRBD1 or TRBD2 (5 bases each). The CDR3 has 15 residues. Germline CDR1 is MGHRA and CDR2 is YSYEKL. Trimming cost V 6 bases and J 2 bases, with 16 bases left between them. The CDR3 spells CASRLLGRRQETQYF. The CDR3 nucleotides are TGCGCCAGCAGACTCCTGGGACGGCGGCAAGAGACCCAGTACTTC.

In this sample, this clonotype turned up many times. The chain combines TRBV4-2 with TRBJ2-2; maybe TRBD2 (5 bases). V was clipped by 6 bases and J by 3 bases, with 17 bases between them. The CDR3 has 16 amino acids. In germline, CDR1 is LGHNA, CDR2 YNFKEQ. The CDR3 loop is CASRAPGSSDTGELFF. CDR3 sequence (DNA): TGTGCCAGCAGGGCCCCGGGGTCTAGTGACACCGGGGAGCTGTTTTTT.

In the case of this clonotype: Possible read error: a much larger clone is one base away. The CDR3 ends on some other residue instead of the conserved phenylalanine or tryptophan, so this is likely a read error. This rearrangement joins TRBV28 to TRBJ2-1; 8 bases agree with TRBD2. Trimming at V came to 7 bases and at J to 0 bases, leaving 2 bases not matched to a gene. There are 14 residues in the CDR3. The V gene's germline CDR1 is MDHEN and CDR2 SYDVKM. The CDR3 DNA is TGTGCCAGCATAAGCGGGAGCTCCTACAATGAGCAGTTCCTC. Translation gives CASISGSSYNEQFL.

V usage is TRBV9 and J usage is TRBJ1-2; 7 bases line up with TRBD1. Germline V gene sequence: CDR1 SGDLS, CDR2 YYNGEE. Trimming removed 4 bases from V and 8 bases from J; junction bases left unmatched: 8. CDR3 length equals 13 residues. The CDR3 bases are TGTGCCAGCAGCCTGACAGGGAGTCTAGGCTACACCTTC. It is translated as CASSLTGSLGYTF.

This clonotype was seen only a few times. In DNA form, the CDR3 reads TGCGCCAGCAGCTTCCCGACTAGCGTGCAGGAGACCCAGTACTTC. Translating gives CASSFPTSVQETQYF. The J gene is TRBJ2-5, the V gene TRBV5-1; 8 bases are shared with TRBD2. The CDR3 runs 15 residues. CDR1 SGHRS and CDR2 YFSETQ come from the germline V gene. V was clipped by 2 bases and J by 5 bases; unmatched bases: 8.

This chain connects TRBV6-5 to TRBJ2-1, with D possibly TRBD1 on 8 matching bases. CDR1 is MNHEY and CDR2 is SVGAGI in the germline V gene. V gave up 0 bases and J gave up 2 bases, with 23 bases separating them. The CDR3 runs to 20 residues. CDR3 bases: TGTGCCAGCAGTTACTCGGCGGGACAGGTGGGAGGGGGTGCCTACAATGAGCAGTTCTTC. As protein: CASSYSAGQVGGGAYNEQFF.

This chain links TRBV7-2 with TRBJ2-1; D gene unclear. Trimming removed 4 bases from V and 8 bases from J, with 9 bases in between. The CDR3 extends over 12 amino acids. Per germline, CDR1 SGHTA and CDR2 FQGNSA. The CDR3, as DNA: TGTGCCAGCAGCTCCTACATGGATGAGCAGTTCTTC. The encoded protein is CASSSYMDEQFF.

The CDR3 nucleotides are TGCAGTGCTGGCAAATCAACGGGGGTGCGGGCCCAGTACTTC. Residues: CSAGKSTGVRAQYF. This sequence joins TRBV20-1 and TRBJ2-5; D might be TRBD2 (6 bases). The V gene's germline CDR1 is DFQATT and CDR2 SNEGSKA (reference sequence). This CDR3 comprises 14 residues. V gave up 5 bases and J gave up 9 bases, with 22 bases separating them.

This clonotype was seen repeatedly, ten times or more. The gene calls are TRBV16 and TRBJ2-1, with 9 nucleotides matching TRBD2. Germline trimming cut 0 bases from V and 4 bases from J; bases unmatched to any gene: 7. CDR3 size: 17 residues. Looked up from germline, CDR1 is KGHSY and CDR2 is FQNENV. CDR3 sequence: CASSQSRPSGTYNEQFF. The CDR3 DNA follows: TGTGCCAGCAGCCAATCGAGGCCTAGCGGGACTTACAATGAGCAGTTCTTC.

This clonotype has only a few counts. CDR3 residues: CSAPPGGGRKAQYF. DNA for the CDR3: TGCAGTGCTCCGCCAGGTGGCGGGAGAAAGGCGCAGTATTTT. V is TRBV20-1 and J is TRBJ2-3; TRBD2 aligns across 7 bases. J gave up 10 bases and V 5 bases, and 15 bases lay outside the gene matches. The length of the CDR3 is 14 residues. Looked up from germline, CDR1 is DFQATT and CDR2 is SNEGSKA (reference sequence).

The chain is built from TRBV28 and TRBJ1-2, with D perhaps matching TRBD1 (6 bases). CDR1 is MDHEN and CDR2 is SYDVKM in the germline V gene. Deletions cut 7 bases from V and 4 bases from J, with 19 bases between. The CDR3 length is 15 residues. CDR3 DNA sequence: TGTGCCAGCACACCCCAGACAGGAGATCCCTATGGCTACACCTTC. It yields the protein CASTPQTGDPYGYTF.

The chain joins TRBV28 to TRBJ2-2; no clear D gene. The CDR3 covers 15 residues. Germline V CDR1 and CDR2: MDHEN, SYDVKM. The V end was cut by 10 bases, the J end by 0 bases, with 15 bases between. The CDR3 loop is CATSTGPTNTGELFF. The CDR3, as DNA: TGTGCCACCTCGACCGGGCCTACGAACACCGGGGAGCTGTTTTTT.

This clonotype has a handful of counts. Compared with germline, one end of the junction differs, possibly owing to a read error. The gene calls are TRBV18 and TRBJ1-3, with D possibly TRBD1 on 6 matching bases. The CDR3 runs 13 residues. Germline V gives CDR1 KGHSH, CDR2 LQKENI. CDR3 region: CATSGVSGNTIYF. DNA of the CDR3: TGTGCCACCTCAGGGGTCTCCGGAAACACCATATATTTT.

This chain uses TRBV24-1 with TRBJ2-1, with D possibly being TRBD1 (6 bases). Deletions cut 7 bases from V and 5 bases from J, with 17 bases between. The CDR3 is made up of 15 amino acids. CDR1 and CDR2 from the germline V gene are KGHDR and SFDVKD. CDR3 protein: CATRAGQLSNNEQFF. The CDR3 DNA is TGTGCCACCAGGGCCGGACAGCTCTCGAACAATGAGCAGTTCTTC.

This chain joins TRBV6-6 and TRBJ2-5; TRBD1 or TRBD2 may be the D gene (5 bases each). This CDR3 has 15 residues. CDR1 and CDR2 from the germline V gene are MNHNY and SVGAGI (reference sequence). V was clipped by 8 bases and J by 2 bases, with 18 bases between them. The CDR3 reads CASSSPGTRQETQYF. CDR3 bases: TGTGCCAGCTCCTCCCCCGGGACGAGGCAAGAGACCCAGTACTTC.